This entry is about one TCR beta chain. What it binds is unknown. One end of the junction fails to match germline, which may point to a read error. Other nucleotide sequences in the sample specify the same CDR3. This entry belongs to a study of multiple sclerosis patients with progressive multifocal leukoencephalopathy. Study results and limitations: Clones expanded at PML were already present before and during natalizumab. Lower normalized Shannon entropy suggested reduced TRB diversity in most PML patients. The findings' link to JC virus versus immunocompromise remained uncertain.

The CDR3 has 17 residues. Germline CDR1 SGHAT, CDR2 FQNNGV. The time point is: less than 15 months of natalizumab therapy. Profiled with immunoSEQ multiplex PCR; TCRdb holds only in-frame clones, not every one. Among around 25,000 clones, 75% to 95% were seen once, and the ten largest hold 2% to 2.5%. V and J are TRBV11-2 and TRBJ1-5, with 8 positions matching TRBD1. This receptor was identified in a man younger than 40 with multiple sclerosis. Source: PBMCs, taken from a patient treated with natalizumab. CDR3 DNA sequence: TGTGCCAGCAGCCCAGGGACAGGAGTTTATAGCAATCAGCCTCAGCATTTT. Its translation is CASSPGTGVYSNQPQHF.